Given below is one T cell receptor beta chain in context. This record belongs to a study of Ad26.COV2.S vaccination and SARS-CoV-2 variants. As to treatment: some 19 received Ad26.COV2.S at low or high dose, single or two shots; several received placebo; per-sample allocation not given. Following the first vaccine or placebo injection, samples were taken on day 63. The CDR3 extends over 13 amino acids. Trimming cost V 1 base and J 11 bases, with 14 bases left between them. Generated by immunoSEQ multiplex PCR, the TCRdb table keeps only in-frame clones and is missing some. The sample lists roughly 300,000 clones, about 88% occurring once.

Sequencing was performed on peripheral blood, taken in a trial of Ad26.COV2.S vaccine versus placebo. The receptor was derived from a person aged 18-65 years who received the Ad26.COV2.S COVID-19 vaccine or a placebo. The V call is TRBV12-3 or TRBV12-4, the J call TRBJ1-1, with a tentative D call TRBD1 (6 bases). The CDR3 nucleotides read TGTGCCAGCAGTTTAGGGGGGGCCAAAAGGGCTTTCTTT. Its translation: CASSLGGAKRAFF.